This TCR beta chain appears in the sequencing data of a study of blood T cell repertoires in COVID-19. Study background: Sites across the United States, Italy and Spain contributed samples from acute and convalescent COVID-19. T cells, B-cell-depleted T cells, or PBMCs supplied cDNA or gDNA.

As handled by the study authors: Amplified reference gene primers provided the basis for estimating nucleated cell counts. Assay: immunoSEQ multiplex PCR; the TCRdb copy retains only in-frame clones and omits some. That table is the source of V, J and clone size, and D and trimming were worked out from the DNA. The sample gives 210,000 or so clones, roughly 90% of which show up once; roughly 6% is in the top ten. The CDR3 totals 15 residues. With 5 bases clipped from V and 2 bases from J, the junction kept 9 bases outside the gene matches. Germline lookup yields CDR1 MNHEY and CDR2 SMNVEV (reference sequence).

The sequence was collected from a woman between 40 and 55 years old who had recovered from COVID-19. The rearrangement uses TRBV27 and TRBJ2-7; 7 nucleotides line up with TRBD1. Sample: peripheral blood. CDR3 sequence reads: CASSPLTQGTYEQYF. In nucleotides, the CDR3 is TGTGCCAGCAGTCCCTTAACACAGGGGACCTACGAGCAGTACTTC.